The 4 T cell receptor beta chains below come from one sample, sequenced in a study of regulatory dendritic cells for organ transplantation. Their antigens remain unidentified. Assay: immunoSEQ multiplex PCR; the TCRdb copy retains only in-frame clones and omits some. This sample carries about 11,000 clones, 60% to 75% of them seen once, and the ten largest clones take around 3%. Allogeneic regulatory or mature dendritic cells were co-cultured for 5 days with CFSE-labeled sorted T cells at 1:10. The sample comprised memory CD4+ T cells from blood cultured with regulatory dendritic cells. Subset denoted: CD45RO+ memory T cells. The receptors originated from a human donor in good health.

This clone was detected a few times. The rearrangement uses TRBV7-2 and TRBJ1-2, with 9 bases matching TRBD1. V lost 5 bases, J lost 7 bases, and 5 bases stayed unmatched. Germline CDR1 and CDR2: SGHTA and FQGNSA. The CDR3 is 13 residues long. In DNA, the CDR3 is TGTGCCAGCAGCACCGGACAGGGGAGTGGCTACACCTTC. Residues: CASSTGQGSGYTF.

This clone was seen once. The V gene is TRBV7-2, the J gene TRBJ1-1; 10 nucleotides match TRBD1. CDR1 SGHTA and CDR2 FQGNSA come from the germline V gene. This CDR3 has 12 amino acids. The trim removed 5 bases at V and 10 bases at J, leaving 4 bases unmatched. CDR3 amino acids: CASSEDRGRAFF. As DNA, the CDR3 is TGTGCCAGCAGCGAAGACAGGGGGCGAGCTTTCTTT.

The rearrangement uses TRBV5-1 and TRBJ2-5, with D uncertain. V dropped 0 bases and J dropped 1 base, with 7 bases sitting between them. The germline V gene encodes CDR1 SGHRS and CDR2 YFSETQ. There are 14 residues in the CDR3. As DNA, the CDR3 is TGCGCCAGCAGCTTGGTAACAGCCCAAGAGACCCAGTACTTC. Protein product: CASSLVTAQETQYF.

The genes are TRBV4-1 and TRBJ1-2, with TRBD1 matching 9 bases. The CDR3 has 14 residues. V lost 5 bases and J lost 4; bases outside the gene matches: 5. Per the germline V gene, CDR1 is MGHRA and CDR2 is YSYEKL. This chain's CDR3 is CASSRDRAAYGYTF. CDR3 DNA sequence: TGCGCCAGCAGCAGGGACAGGGCCGCCTATGGCTACACCTTC.